Listed below are T cell receptor beta chains from one sample, sequenced in a study of control samples from healthy donors and cancer patients. Assay: immunoSEQ multiplex PCR; the TCRdb copy retains only in-frame clones and omits some. This sample yields roughly 120,000 clones, of which roughly nine tenths are seen a single time; 40% belongs to the top ten. The sample taken for sequencing was blood. These receptors all come from a man aged 45-65 years in good health. CDR3s leave out the opening cysteine and the closing phenylalanine or tryptophan.

J gene	V gene	CDR3 protein
TRBJ1-2	TRBV19	ASSPRDRDGYT
TRBJ2-7	TRBV9	ASSVDEGYSYEQY
TRBJ2-1	TRBV6-5	ASSYSTDYNEQF
TRBJ1-3	TRBV3-1/TRBV3-2	ASSLRESGNTIY
TRBJ2-7	TRBV6-2/TRBV6-3	ASSYGGQVTYEQY
TRBJ2-3	TRBV7-6	ASSLVTGTSGETDTQY
TRBJ1-6	TRBV5-1	ASSLDTRDNSPLH
TRBJ1-1	TRBV2	ASSQGVNTEAF
TRBJ2-3	TRBV19	ASSNPRGSTDTQY
TRBJ1-2	TRBV30	AWSPTTYGYT
TRBJ1-3	TRBV6-2/TRBV6-3	ASSYSRAFSGNTIY
TRBJ2-7	TRBV27	ASSLYWGYEQY
TRBJ1-2	TRBV9	ASSPLQDAYGYT
TRBJ1-4	TRBV6-2/TRBV6-3	ASSSPGEGPEKLF
TRBJ1-1	TRBV25-1	ASRGQGTEAF
TRBJ1-5	TRBV6-5	ASRDRGVGNQPQH
TRBJ1-1	TRBV15	ATGTGLNEAF
TRBJ2-3	TRBV6-1	ASSVAGGYTDTQY
TRBJ1-1	TRBV11-2	ASSLVRETLNTEAF
TRBJ2-3	TRBV28	ASSLYDDTQY
TRBJ1-1	TRBV19	ASSGNWGATEAF
TRBJ2-1	TRBV4-3	ASSQDLGGSEQF
TRBJ2-3	TRBV9	ASSINVRTDTQY
TRBJ2-2	TRBV7-6	ASSLGERGPVFTGELF
TRBJ2-7	TRBV11-2	ASSFPARYEQY
TRBJ1-2	TRBV5-4	ASSFLTGTGLESGYT
TRBJ2-3	TRBV7-2	ASTPAGTDTQY
TRBJ2-5	TRBV27	ASSSLTSGGQETQY
TRBJ1-2	TRBV2	ASGGPLESSYT
TRBJ2-1	TRBV1	TSSQVPKWSLEKPSTLTGNEQF
TRBJ2-2	TRBV5-8	ASYVFAGELF
TRBJ2-3	TRBV6-5	ASSWTAAGTDTQY
TRBJ2-3	TRBV18	ASSPPTQTDTQY